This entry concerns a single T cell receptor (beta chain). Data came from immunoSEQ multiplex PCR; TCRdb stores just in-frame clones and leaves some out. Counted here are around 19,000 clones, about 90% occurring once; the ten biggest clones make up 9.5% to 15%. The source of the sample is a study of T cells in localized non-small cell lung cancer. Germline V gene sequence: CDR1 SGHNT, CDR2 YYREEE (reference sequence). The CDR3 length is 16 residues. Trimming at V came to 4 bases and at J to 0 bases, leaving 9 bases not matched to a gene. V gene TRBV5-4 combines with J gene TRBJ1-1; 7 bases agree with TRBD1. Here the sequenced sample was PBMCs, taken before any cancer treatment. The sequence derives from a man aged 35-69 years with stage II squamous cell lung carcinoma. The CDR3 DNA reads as TGTGCCAGCAGCCCGGAGGGGGCTAGGGTGAACACTGAAGCTTTCTTT. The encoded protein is CASSPEGARVNTEAFF.